This T cell receptor beta chain was captured by sequencing in a study of tumor-infiltrating lymphocytes in localized non-small cell lung cancer. Study background: Resected tumor was paired with non-adjacent uninvolved lung from the same patient. Notes on the study in general: Each assay used a separate piece of the same tissue. TCRbeta sequencing showed higher T cell infiltration in tumors than uninvolved lung.

The protocol was immunoSEQ multiplex PCR, while the TCRdb copy is restricted to in-frame clones and leaves out a portion. The table includes about 16,000 clones, under 85% detected once. A note on this clone: The antigen is not known.

Sequences were obtained from lung tumor tissue. The sequence was obtained from a human donor with non-small cell lung cancer.

CDR3 region: CASSLAPPGWPYEQYF. Here the CDR3 DNA reads TGTGCCAGCAGCTTGGCCCCACCGGGGTGGCCCTACGAGCAGTACTTC. This chain joins TRBV5-6 and TRBJ2-7, with D possibly TRBD2 on 5 matching bases. Germline V gene data show CDR1 as SGHDT and CDR2 as YYEEEE. The CDR3 length is 16 residues. The V gene lost 0 bases and the J gene lost 2 bases, with 15 bases spanning the gap.